This T cell receptor beta chain was captured by sequencing in a study of beta chain features in type 1 diabetes. The study, taken as a whole, reports: Among patients, naive, central memory and Treg TCRB repertoires appeared more similar than among healthy donors.

The authors reverse transcribed all of the isolated RNA, so sequencing captured expressed TCRB transcripts. Only in-frame clones appear in the TCRdb table, and some are missing; sequencing was by immunoSEQ multiplex PCR. Among fewer than 900,000 clones, 15% to 20% were seen once, and the ten largest hold around 0.02%. In total, each donor contributed a single heparinised blood draw that averaged about 120 mL. Markers CD45RO/CCR7/CD25/CD127/CD95/CD27 served to sort CD4+ naive, central memory, regulatory and stem cell-like memory cells. All of the sorted populations showed purity greater than 95%. This clone was counted a few times. Antigen specificity is unknown. The CDR3 runs 13 residues. The ends were cut back, 2 bases at V and 3 bases at J, with 8 bases in the middle. Germline CDR1 and CDR2: SGDLS and YYNGEE.

The receptor's source is a woman between 18 and 29 years old in good health. The chain has TRBV9 and TRBJ2-5; D remains unclear. The sequencing input was naive CD4+ T cells from blood. CDR3 sequence: CASSVGWKETQYF. In DNA form, the CDR3 reads TGTGCCAGCAGCGTCGGGTGGAAAGAGACCCAGTACTTC.